The next 22 T cell receptor beta chains were all read from a single sample in a study of T cells expressing NK-cell markers. Reanalyzing the 5' RACE reads, TCRdb keeps one entry per CDR3 protein, without DNA. The sample totals about 380,000 distinct CDR3 sequences. What was sequenced was blood T cells: a sorted CD56 or NKG2C T cell subset, CD4+ or CD8+ T cells, or bulk PBMC T cells (not recorded which). The receptor set was obtained from a man aged 18-75 years in good health.

The chain joins TRBV9 to TRBJ2-3; lacking DNA, the TRBD1 call made by TCRdb goes unchecked. Germline loops: CDR1 SGDLS, CDR2 YYNGEE. The CDR3 consists of 16 residues. CDR3 protein: CASSVGGNRGSDTQYF.

This chain connects TRBV20-1 to TRBJ1-3; TCRdb returns TRBD1, unconfirmable since there is no DNA. Per germline, CDR1 DFQATT and CDR2 SNEGSKA (reference sequence). The CDR3 extends over 15 amino acids. CDR3 amino acids: CSARGRSSTGNTIYF.

The chain couples TRBV2 to TRBJ1-1; TCRdb picks TRBD1, but there is no DNA to check that call. The CDR3 length is 13 residues. Germline CDR1 and CDR2: SNHLY and FYNNEI. This CDR3 is CASRLQGFTEAFF.

The rearrangement joins TRBV18 to TRBJ2-5. The CDR3 sequence is 15 residues long. Germline V gene sequence: CDR1 KGHSH, CDR2 LQKENI. The CDR3 loop reads CASSPVGSSSETQYF.

This rearrangement joins TRBV6-6 to TRBJ2-1; as DNA is missing, the TRBD1 call by TCRdb cannot be tested. The CDR3 runs to 12 residues. CDR1 MNHNY and CDR2 SVGAGI come from the germline V gene (reference sequence). CDR3 sequence reads: CASSPRLGEQFF.

The V gene is TRBV15, the J gene TRBJ2-7; TCRdb names TRBD2, which stays unverified in the absence of DNA. The germline V gene has CDR1 LNHNV and CDR2 YYDKDF (reference sequence). The CDR3 runs to 15 residues. The CDR3 loop is CATSRGASSSYEQYF.

This rearrangement joins TRBV27 to TRBJ2-2; TCRdb indicates TRBD1, and absent DNA this call remains unverified. This CDR3 contains 16 residues. Germline V gene data show CDR1 as MNHEY and CDR2 as SMNVEV (reference sequence). The CDR3 region is CASSFGDPLNTGELFF.

This chain connects TRBV7-2 to TRBJ2-3. The V gene's germline CDR1 is SGHTA and CDR2 FQGNSA. CDR3 length equals 16 residues. CDR3 amino acids: CASSLGDYLSTDTQYF.

The chain employs TRBV14 and TRBJ2-3; the TRBD2 assignment by TCRdb is unverifiable without DNA. Germline loops: CDR1 SGHDN, CDR2 FVKESK. This CDR3 region has 15 residues. CDR3 sequence: CASSQQGHYTDTQYF.

V usage is TRBV20-1 and J usage is TRBJ2-7. From germline, CDR1 is DFQATT and CDR2 SNEGSKA (reference sequence). There are 15 residues in the CDR3. CDR3 amino acids: CSASGSSGNSYEQYF.

The genes are TRBV29-1 and TRBJ2-1; TCRdb picks TRBD1, but there is no DNA to check that call. Germline V gene data show CDR1 as SQVTM and CDR2 as ANQGSEA. The CDR3 contains 14 residues. This CDR3 reads CSAVGQPTLGEQFF.

CDR3 region: CSARATGQGFMAFF. The chain couples TRBV20-1 to TRBJ1-1; no DNA is available, so the TRBD1 call from TCRdb remains unchecked. CDR3 size: 14 residues. CDR1 DFQATT and CDR2 SNEGSKA come from the germline V gene (reference sequence).

This chain links TRBV28 with TRBJ2-7; TCRdb selects TRBD1, and the lack of DNA leaves this call unchecked. This CDR3 comprises 14 residues. Germline V gives CDR1 MDHEN, CDR2 SYDVKM. CDR3: CASGNQGIPYEQYF.

The rearrangement uses TRBV5-1 and TRBJ2-7; no DNA is available, so the TRBD1 call from TCRdb remains unchecked. The germline V gene has CDR1 SGHRS and CDR2 YFSETQ. The CDR3 is made up of 14 amino acids. The CDR3 reads CASSSTGHLNEQYF.

V and J are TRBV28 and TRBJ1-1; TCRdb names TRBD1, which stays unverified in the absence of DNA. The CDR3 runs to 16 residues. Germline V gene data show CDR1 as MDHEN and CDR2 as SYDVKM. CDR3 amino acids: CASRPRGRSKGTEAFF.

CDR3: CASSPNPNPGNTIYF. This rearrangement joins TRBV7-8 to TRBJ1-3. The CDR3 has 15 residues. Germline loops: CDR1 SGHVS, CDR2 FQNEAQ.

The rearrangement joins TRBV20-1 to TRBJ1-5; TCRdb's D call of TRBD1 is untestable without DNA. The CDR3 totals 14 residues. From germline, CDR1 is DFQATT and CDR2 SNEGSKA (reference sequence). The CDR3 is CSARAGGLRQPQHF.

This chain links TRBV24-1 with TRBJ2-2; TCRdb lists TRBD2, though no DNA is available to test this call. This CDR3 is 15 amino acids long. Germline loops: CDR1 KGHDR, CDR2 SFDVKD. The CDR3 is CATSDGLASAGELFF.

This chain connects TRBV15 to TRBJ2-5. This CDR3 region has 14 residues. CDR1 is LNHNV and CDR2 is YYDKDF in the germline V gene (reference sequence). CDR3 sequence: CATSRDESRETQYF.

V gene TRBV9 combines with J gene TRBJ2-1. The CDR3 runs to 13 residues. CDR1 is SGDLS, CDR2 YYNGEE, per germline. CDR3 region: CASSVEVNNEQFF.

The chain links TRBV12-3 or TRBV12-4 to TRBJ2-2; TCRdb's D call, TRBD2, is unchecked because there is no DNA. The CDR3 length is 15 residues. The chain's CDR3 is CASSPGLAGNGELFF.

The chain has TRBV27 and TRBJ2-2. The CDR3 is 14 amino acids. Germline lookup yields CDR1 MNHEY and CDR2 SMNVEV (reference sequence). CDR3: CASSFRLNTGELFF.